The rows below give T cell receptor beta chains drawn from one sample of a study of CD8 T cells in ankylosing spondylitis. Each CDR3 protein is one row after TCRdb ran MiXCR on the 5' RACE reads. The sample includes around 39,000 distinct CDR3 sequences, about 15% of them seen just once. Material for sequencing was blood. The receptors come from a male donor with ankylosing spondylitis or in good health (not recorded which). Each CDR3 is given with its conserved first and last residue. Each record gives: clone size, J gene, D gene, CDR3 length, V gene, CDR3 DNA, CDR3 protein. A D gene is named only where the DNA matches it firmly. Clone size is stated in some rows and not others, as once, few, many or a class when expanded.

many TRBJ2-1 . 15 TRBV11-3 TGTGCCAGCAGCGCCCGGCTAGCATCCTACAATGAGCAGTTCTTC CASSARLASYNEQFF
few TRBJ2-5 . 14 TRBV3-1 TGTGCCAGCAGCCAAGGTTTGGCGGTGGGGACCCAGTACTTC CASSQGLAVGTQYF
. TRBJ2-3 TRBD1 12 TRBV28 TGTGCCAGCAGTTCGGGACAGGGGTATCCGTATTTT CASSSGQGYPYF
. TRBJ1-5 . 15 TRBV6-5 TGTGCCAGCAGGAGGACAGAAGCAAGCAATCAGCCCCAGCATTTT CASRRTEASNQPQHF
. TRBJ2-2 TRBD2 16 TRBV28 TGTGCCAGCAGTTTCACCGGGACTAGCGGGACCGGGGAGCTGTTTTTT CASSFTGTSGTGELFF
few TRBJ2-2 . 15 TRBV28 TGTGCCAGCAGTTTGTGGGGGACTAACACCGGGGAGCTGTTTTTT CASSLWGTNTGELFF
. TRBJ2-4 . 14 TRBV7-3 TGTGCCAGCAGCTTAGACGCCAGGGACAACATTCAGTACTTC CASSLDARDNIQYF
few TRBJ2-1 . 17 TRBV5-1 TGCGCCAGCAGCTTGGCCGAAGGCGGGACCTTCCCGGTTGAGCAGTTCTTC CASSLAEGGTFPVEQFF
. TRBJ2-7 . 14 TRBV24-1 TGTGCCACCAGTGACCATACAGGGACCTACGAGCAGTACTTC CATSDHTGTYEQYF
many TRBJ2-7 TRBD2 12 TRBV12-3/TRBV12-4 TGTGCCAGCAGTTTGGGAGGGGACGTAAAGTACTTC CASSLGGDVKYF
many TRBJ2-2 . 15 TRBV15 TGTGCCACCAGCAGGGACGGTGCGAACACCGGGGAGCTGTTTTTT CATSRDGANTGELFF
few TRBJ2-3 TRBD2 15 TRBV11-2 TGTGCCAGCACCCTCGGGACTAGCGGCCCAGATACGCAGTATTTT CASTLGTSGPDTQYF
few TRBJ1-2 . 13 TRBV28 TGTGCCAGCAGTTTGGGCCAGGGAAATGGCTACACCTTC CASSLGQGNGYTF
. TRBJ2-1 . 15 TRBV19 TGTGCCAGTAGTAGAATAAGCGGGGACAACAATGAGCAGTTCTTC CASSRISGDNNEQFF
. TRBJ2-5 . 13 TRBV20-1 TGCAGTGCTAGGCGGGCGAACCAAGAGACCCAGTACTTC CSARRANQETQYF
. TRBJ2-3 TRBD2 15 TRBV5-1 TGCGCCAGCAGATCGATTAGCGGGACGGCAGATACGCAGTATTTT CASRSISGTADTQYF
. TRBJ2-1 . 11 TRBV20-1 TGCAGTGCTCAACACTACAATGAGCAGTTCTTC CSAQHYNEQFF
few TRBJ2-3 TRBD2 17 TRBV12-3/TRBV12-4 TGTGCCAGCAGTTTATTGACTAGCGGGATTAGCACAGATACGCAGTATTTT CASSLLTSGISTDTQYF
. TRBJ2-3 . 14 TRBV7-3 TGTGCCAGCAGCTTAGGGCTACAGGAAGATACGCAGTATTTT CASSLGLQEDTQYF
. TRBJ1-1 . 14 TRBV4-3 TGCGCCAGCAGCCATCAACGTTTCAACACTGAAGCTTTCTTT CASSHQRFNTEAFF
. TRBJ2-5 TRBD2 17 TRBV29-1 TGCAGCGCTGCCCGGGACCCAGCTAGCGGGTACCAAGAGACCCAGTACTTC CSAARDPASGYQETQYF
. TRBJ2-5 . 13 TRBV11-3 TGTGCCAGCAGCATGACCCAAGGAGAGACCCAGTACTTC CASSMTQGETQYF